These 18 T cell receptor beta chains were all obtained from the same sample, sequenced in a study of T cells in Graves' hyperthyroidism and ophthalmopathy. What was amplified from RNA transcripts were TCR beta CDR3 regions. HTBI primers drove first-round RT-PCR of the TCR CDR3. One entry per CDR3 protein, called by TCRdb with MiXCR from the multiplex PCR reads. Of roughly 500,000 distinct CDR3 sequences in the sample, approximately 14% were seen once. The sample was blood. Receptor source: a young woman with Graves' hyperthyroidism that later progressed to Graves' ophthalmopathy.

This clonotype occurred many times. The chain employs TRBV24-1 and TRBJ2-1; no clear D gene. Germline-derived CDR1 and CDR2 are KGHDR and SFDVKD. This CDR3 is built from 14 residues. The V end was cut by 11 bases, the J end by 6 bases, with 19 bases between. CDR3 residues: CARHPTLAANEQFF. CDR3 nucleotides: TGTGCCAGACATCCCACTCTCGCGGCCAATGAGCAGTTCTTC.

This clonotype is a singleton in its sample. The V gene is TRBV7-9, the J gene TRBJ2-1; 7 nucleotides line up with TRBD2. J gave up 4 bases and V 4 bases, and 13 bases lay outside the gene matches. Germline V lookup: CDR1 SEHNR, CDR2 FQNEAQ (reference sequence). The CDR3 is made up of 17 amino acids. CDR3 bases: TGTGCCAGCAGCTCTACCGCCGGGACTAAGACGTACAATGAGCAGTTCTTC. Protein sequence: CASSSTAGTKTYNEQFF.

This clonotype was found many times. The rearrangement uses TRBV7-3 and TRBJ2-7; no definite D call. CDR1 and CDR2 (germline): SGHTA, FQGTGA. The CDR3 extends over 15 amino acids. V was pared by 1 base and J by 4 bases, with 14 bases between. In DNA, the CDR3 is TGTGCCAGCAGCTTAAGTACGGACCCCCCTTACGAGCAGTACTTC. Amino acids: CASSLSTDPPYEQYF.

This clonotype showed up many times. The gene calls are TRBV2 and TRBJ1-6; a possible D gene is TRBD1 (5 bases). Germline CDR1 SNHLY, CDR2 FYNNEI. CDR3 size: 14 residues. Trimming removed 1 base from V and 14 bases from J, with 15 bases in between. The CDR3 DNA is TGTGCCAGCAGTGAAGGGGGACTTGGTAGATCCCTCCACTTT. This encodes CASSEGGLGRSLHF.

There are a few counts of this clonotype. J is TRBJ1-1 and V is TRBV6-1, with a tentative D call TRBD1 (5 bases). V was pared by 5 bases and J by 3 bases, with 10 bases between. Germline loops: CDR1 MNHNS, CDR2 SASEGT. This CDR3 contains 13 residues. In nucleotides, the CDR3 is TGTGCCAGCAGTCCAATCAGGGACACTGAAGCTTTCTTT. As protein: CASSPIRDTEAFF.

At least ten counts were recorded for this clonotype. This chain connects TRBV10-3 to TRBJ2-6; D not resolved. CDR1 and CDR2 (germline): ENHRY, SYGVKD. With 4 bases removed from V and 2 bases from J, the gap between germline ends came to 9 bases. The length of the CDR3 is 15 residues. CDR3 in amino acids: CAISGKGTGANVLTF. For the CDR3, the DNA is TGTGCCATCAGTGGGAAAGGGACTGGGGCCAACGTCCTGACTTTC.

This clonotype was found many times. The chain recombines TRBV2 with TRBJ1-1; D is possibly TRBD1 (6 bases). Germline loops: CDR1 SNHLY, CDR2 FYNNEI. V lost 6 bases to trimming and J lost 1 base, with 12 bases between them. This CDR3 is built from 14 residues. The CDR3 is CASRLETGNTEAFF. The CDR3 nucleotides are TGTGCCAGCAGACTCGAGACAGGGAACACTGAAGCTTTCTTT.

This clonotype was counted at least ten times. The chain carries TRBV19 and TRBJ2-2; D is tentatively TRBD1 or TRBD2 (5 bases each). V lost 5 bases and J 7 bases, leaving 14 bases between the germline ends. CDR3 size: 14 residues. Germline V gives CDR1 LNHDA, CDR2 SQIVND (reference sequence). The CDR3 nucleotides read TGTGCCAGTAGTGTCGGGACCGTAAACGGGGAGCTGTTTTTT. It yields the protein CASSVGTVNGELFF.

This clonotype occurred many times. The chain joins TRBV7-2 to TRBJ2-1; tentatively, D is TRBD1 (6 bases). The CDR3 covers 14 residues. V lost 6 bases and J 6 bases, leaving 15 bases between the germline ends. Germline V CDR1 and CDR2: SGHTA, FQGNSA. The CDR3 is CASSFMGHSNEQFF. The CDR3 DNA sequence: TGTGCCAGCAGTTTCATGGGACATAGCAATGAGCAGTTCTTC.

This clonotype has at least ten counts. The V call is TRBV20-1, the J call TRBJ2-1; 10 positions match TRBD2. CDR1 and CDR2 (germline): DFQATT, SNEGSKA (reference sequence). V lost 1 base to trimming and J lost 3 bases; unmatched junction nucleotides: 6. The CDR3 is 16 amino acids. CDR3 loop: CSARVRTSGIYNEQFF. The CDR3 DNA is TGCAGTGCTAGAGTGCGGACTAGCGGAATCTACAATGAGCAGTTCTTC.

The V and J genes are TRBV4-1 and TRBJ1-1; perhaps TRBD1 as D (5 bases). The V end was cut by 0 bases, the J end by 0 bases, with 14 bases between. Germline values: CDR1 MGHRA, CDR2 YSYEKL. The CDR3 runs 17 residues. The CDR3 DNA follows: TGCGCCAGCAGCCAAGATAATGGGGGAATCATGAACACTGAAGCTTTCTTT. Translated: CASSQDNGGIMNTEAFF.

For this clonotype: A far larger clone is a single base away, which makes a read error likely. The chain is built from TRBV24-1 and TRBJ2-1; D call uncertain. Between the trimmed V and J ends, which lost 7 bases and 4 bases, there was a span of 4 bases. CDR3 size: 11 residues. From germline, CDR1 is KGHDR and CDR2 SFDVKD. The CDR3 loop reads CATRGYNEQFF. CDR3 coding DNA: TGTGCCACCAGGGGATACAATGAGCAGTTCTTC.

There are many counts of this clonotype. V is TRBV12-3 or TRBV12-4 and J is TRBJ2-1; no definite D call. The CDR3 contains 13 residues. Trimming took 7 bases from V and 2 from J, leaving 9 bases between them. CDR3 bases: TGTGCCAGCAAACCCTACCCCTACAATGAGCAGTTCTTC. Its translation: CASKPYPYNEQFF.

This clonotype occurred many times. The chain employs TRBV6-9 and TRBJ2-3; no clear D gene. Trimming removed 7 bases from V and 5 bases from J, with 10 bases in between. Per germline, CDR1 MNHGY and CDR2 SVAAGI. The CDR3 runs 12 residues. The CDR3 sequence is CASTPSGDTQYF. The DNA of the CDR3 is TGTGCCAGCACCCCTTCGGGAGATACGCAGTATTTT.

This chain joins TRBV11-2 and TRBJ1-2; D might be TRBD1 (6 bases). Trimming pared 1 base from V and 5 bases from J, leaving 14 bases between. CDR3 length: 15 amino acids. From germline, CDR1 is SGHAT and CDR2 FQNNGV. The CDR3 nucleotides read TGTGCCAGCAGCTTAGTAGACGGGGGCGGATATGGCTACACCTTC. Translation: CASSLVDGGGYGYTF.

The V gene is TRBV6-2 or TRBV6-3, the J gene TRBJ2-1; D is uncertain. Trimming removed 0 bases from V and 3 bases from J, with 9 bases in between. Per the germline V gene, CDR1 is MNHEY and CDR2 is SVGEGT. CDR3 length: 15 amino acids. CDR3 in DNA: TGTGCCAGCAGTTACTCTTCCGAGCGCTACAATGAGCAGTTCTTC. Translation: CASSYSSERYNEQFF.

This clonotype was seen many times. This sequence joins TRBV5-5 and TRBJ2-7, with D tentatively TRBD2 (5 bases). CDR1 and CDR2 (germline): SGHKS, YYEKEE (reference sequence). Trimming shortened V by 9 bases and J by 3 bases, and 16 bases separated the two germline ends. The CDR3 is 13 residues long. The CDR3 here is CAKTSGPFYEQYF. CDR3 bases: TGTGCCAAGACGAGCGGACCATTCTACGAGCAGTACTTC.

This clonotype turned up a few times. The chain combines TRBV2 with TRBJ2-7; no firm D call. CDR1 is SNHLY and CDR2 is FYNNEI in the germline V gene. Trimming shortened V by 4 bases and J by 7 bases, and 14 bases separated the two germline ends. This CDR3 comprises 13 residues. The CDR3 region is CASSVNPDLEQYF. CDR3 nucleotide sequence: TGTGCCAGCAGTGTAAACCCCGACCTAGAGCAGTACTTC.